The source of this T cell receptor (beta chain) is a study of CD8+ T cells in alopecia areata. V was cut by 0 bases and J by 2 bases, with 17 bases left in between. This CDR3 comprises 17 residues. Germline loops: CDR1 SGHRS, CDR2 YFSETQ. Reverse transcription of extracted RNA yielded cDNA, which provided the sequencing template. Clones were read by immunoSEQ multiplex PCR, and TCRdb kept only the in-frame ones, dropping some. The data hold hundreds of thousands of clones, with 67% observed a single time. CD4+ and CD8+ T cells were sorted from PBMCs. This specimen consisted of CD4+ T cells sorted from blood, obtained at week 0. This sequence originates from a human donor with alopecia areata. This sequence joins TRBV5-1 and TRBJ1-2, with D tentatively TRBD1 (5 bases). CDR3 in amino acids: CASSLVSRVSNNYGYTF. CDR3 nucleotide sequence: TGCGCCAGCAGCTTGGTTTCCAGGGTCTCTAACAACTATGGCTACACCTTC.